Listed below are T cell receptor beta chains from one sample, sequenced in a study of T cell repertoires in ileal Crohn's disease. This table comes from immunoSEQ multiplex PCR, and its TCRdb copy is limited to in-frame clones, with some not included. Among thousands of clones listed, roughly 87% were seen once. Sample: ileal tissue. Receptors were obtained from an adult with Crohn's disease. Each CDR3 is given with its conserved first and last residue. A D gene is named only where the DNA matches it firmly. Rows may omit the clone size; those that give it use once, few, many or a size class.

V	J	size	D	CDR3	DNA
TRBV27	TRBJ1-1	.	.	CASRVGRHTEAFF	TGTGCCAGTAGAGTGGGGCGACACACTGAAGCTTTCTTT
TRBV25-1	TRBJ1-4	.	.	CASSRGPNEKLFF	TGTGCCAGCAGTCGTGGGCCTAATGAAAAACTGTTTTTT
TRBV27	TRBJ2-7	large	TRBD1	CASSFGAGGYEQYF	TGTGCCAGCAGTTTTGGAGCAGGGGGCTACGAGCAGTACTTC
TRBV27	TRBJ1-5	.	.	CASSLQRNQPQHF	TGTGCCAGCAGTTTACAGAGAAATCAGCCCCAGCATTTT
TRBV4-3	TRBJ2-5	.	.	CASSHTDTQETQYF	TGCGCCAGCAGCCACACAGACACCCAAGAGACCCAGTACTTC
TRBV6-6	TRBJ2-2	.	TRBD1	CASSMDRGRLSGELFF	TGTGCCAGCAGTATGGACAGGGGAAGACTTTCCGGGGAGCTGTTTTTT
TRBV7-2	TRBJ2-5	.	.	CASSLARETQYF	TGTGCCAGCAGCCTAGCCCGGGAGACCCAGTACTTC
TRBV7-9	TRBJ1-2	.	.	CASSLQGSGYTF	TGTGCCAGCAGCTTACAGGGTTCCGGCTACACCTTC
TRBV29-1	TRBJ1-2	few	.	CSVERGVENYGYTF	TGCAGCGTTGAAAGAGGGGTGGAAAATTACGGCTACACCTTC
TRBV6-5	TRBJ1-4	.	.	CASRPDDGTNEKLFF	TGTGCCAGCAGACCTGACGACGGAACTAATGAAAAACTGTTTTTT
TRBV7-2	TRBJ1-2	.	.	CASSPSRQTSNYGYTF	TGTGCCAGCAGCCCATCTCGACAGACCTCTAACTATGGCTACACCTTC
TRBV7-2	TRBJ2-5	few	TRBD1	CASSSPGGQTQYF	TGTGCCAGCAGCTCCCCAGGGGGACAGACCCAGTACTTC
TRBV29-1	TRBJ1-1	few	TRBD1	CSVAEGTGLLAFF	TGCAGCGTTGCGGAGGGGACAGGACTCTTGGCTTTCTTT
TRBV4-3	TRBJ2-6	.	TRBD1	CASSQEGGSSSGANVLTF	TGCGCCAGCAGCCAAGAAGGGGGCTCAAGCTCTGGGGCCAACGTCCTGACTTTC
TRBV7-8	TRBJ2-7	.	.	CASSLDGGNEQYF	TGTGCCAGCAGCTTAGATGGTGGGAACGAGCAGTACTTC
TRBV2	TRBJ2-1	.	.	CASTDGTTGNEQFF	TGTGCCAGCACCGACGGGACGACAGGCAATGAGCAGTTCTTC
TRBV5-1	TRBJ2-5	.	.	CASSLLQGSPRETQYF	TGCGCCAGCAGCTTGTTACAGGGTAGTCCCCGGGAGACCCAGTACTTC
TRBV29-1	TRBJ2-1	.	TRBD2	CSVDRRGGQARRNEQFF	TGCAGCGTTGATCGGCGGGGGGGCCAGGCACGGAGGAATGAGCAGTTCTTC
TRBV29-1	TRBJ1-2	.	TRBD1	CSVVPGTGEDYGYTF	TGCAGCGTAGTGCCCGGGACAGGGGAAGACTATGGCTACACCTTC
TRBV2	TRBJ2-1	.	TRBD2	CASSEGRGTYNEQFF	TGTGCCAGCAGTGAGGGGCGGGGGACCTACAATGAGCAGTTCTTC
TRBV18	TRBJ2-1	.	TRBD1	CASSPKQGPSYNEQFF	TGTGCCAGCTCACCAAAACAGGGGCCCTCCTACAATGAGCAGTTCTTC
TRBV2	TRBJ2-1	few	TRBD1	CASTIGQGDNEQFF	TGTGCCAGCACCATCGGACAGGGGGACAATGAGCAGTTCTTC
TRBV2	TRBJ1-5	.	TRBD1	CASSEGTGLRPQHF	TGTGCCAGCAGTGAGGGGACAGGGCTGAGGCCCCAGCATTTT
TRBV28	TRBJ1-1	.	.	CASTGAPNTEAFF	TGTGCCAGCACAGGGGCGCCGAACACTGAAGCTTTCTTT
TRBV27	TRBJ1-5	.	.	CASRSGDYSNQPQHF	TGTGCCAGCAGATCAGGAGACTATAGCAATCAGCCCCAGCATTTT
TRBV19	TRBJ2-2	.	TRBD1	CASSLTGAGELFF	TGTGCCAGTAGCCTTACAGGGGCCGGGGAGCTGTTTTTT